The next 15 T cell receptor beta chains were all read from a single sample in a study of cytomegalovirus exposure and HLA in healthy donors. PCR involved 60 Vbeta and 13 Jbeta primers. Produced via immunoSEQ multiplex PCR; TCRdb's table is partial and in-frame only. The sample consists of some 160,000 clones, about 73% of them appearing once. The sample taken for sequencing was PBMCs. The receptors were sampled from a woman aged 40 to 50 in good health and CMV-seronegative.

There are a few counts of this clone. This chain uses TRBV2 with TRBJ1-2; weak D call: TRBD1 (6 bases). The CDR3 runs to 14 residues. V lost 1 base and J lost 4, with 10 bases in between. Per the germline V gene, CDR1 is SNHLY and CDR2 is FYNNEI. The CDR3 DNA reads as TGTGCCAGCAGTGAAGGGACAGTCCTCTATGGCTACACCTTC. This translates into CASSEGTVLYGYTF.

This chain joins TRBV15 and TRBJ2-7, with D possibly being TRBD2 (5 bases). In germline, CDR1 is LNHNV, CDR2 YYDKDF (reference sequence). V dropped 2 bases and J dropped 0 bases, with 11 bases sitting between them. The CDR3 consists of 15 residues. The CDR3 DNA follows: TGTGCCACCAGCAGACCTAACGGGGACTCCTACGAGCAGTACTTC. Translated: CATSRPNGDSYEQYF.

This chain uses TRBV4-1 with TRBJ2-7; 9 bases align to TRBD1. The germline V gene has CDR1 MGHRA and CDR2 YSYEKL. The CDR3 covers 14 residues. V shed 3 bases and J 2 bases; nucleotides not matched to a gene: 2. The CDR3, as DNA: TGCGCCAGCAGCCACGGGACAGGGACCTACGAGCAGTACTTC. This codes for CASSHGTGTYEQYF.

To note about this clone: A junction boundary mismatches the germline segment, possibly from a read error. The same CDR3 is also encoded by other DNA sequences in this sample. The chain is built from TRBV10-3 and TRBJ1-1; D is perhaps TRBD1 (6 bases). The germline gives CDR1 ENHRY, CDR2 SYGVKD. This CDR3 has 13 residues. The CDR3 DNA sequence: TGTGCCATCAGTGAGGGACAGAACACTGAAGCCTTCTTT. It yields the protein CAISEGQNTEAFF.

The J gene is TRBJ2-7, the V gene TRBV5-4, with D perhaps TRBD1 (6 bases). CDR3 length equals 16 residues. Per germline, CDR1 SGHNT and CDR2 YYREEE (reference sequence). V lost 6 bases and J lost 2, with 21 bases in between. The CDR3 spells CASTPQGVGGPYEQYF. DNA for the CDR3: TGTGCCAGCACCCCACAGGGTGTAGGAGGCCCCTACGAGCAGTACTTC.

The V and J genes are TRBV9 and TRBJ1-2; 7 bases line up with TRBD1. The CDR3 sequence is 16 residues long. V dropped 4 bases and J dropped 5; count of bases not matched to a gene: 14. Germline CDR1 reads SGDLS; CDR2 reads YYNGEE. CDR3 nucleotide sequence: TGTGCCAGCAGCCTCAAAGGGGACAGAGTTTCTTATGGCTACACCTTC. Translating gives CASSLKGDRVSYGYTF.

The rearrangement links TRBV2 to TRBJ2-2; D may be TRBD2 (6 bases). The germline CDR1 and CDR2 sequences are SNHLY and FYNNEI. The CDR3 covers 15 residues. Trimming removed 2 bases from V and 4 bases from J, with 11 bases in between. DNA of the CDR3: TGTGCCAGCAGTGAAAACCTAGCGTCCACCGGGGAGCTGTTTTTT. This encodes CASSENLASTGELFF.

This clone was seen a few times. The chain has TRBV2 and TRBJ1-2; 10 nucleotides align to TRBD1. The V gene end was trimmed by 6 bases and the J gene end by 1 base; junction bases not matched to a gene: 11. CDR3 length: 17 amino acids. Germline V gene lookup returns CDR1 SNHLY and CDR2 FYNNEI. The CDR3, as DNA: TGTGCCAGCAGAGGTATCGGGACAGGGGAGGATAACTATGGCTACACCTTC. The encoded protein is CASRGIGTGEDNYGYTF.

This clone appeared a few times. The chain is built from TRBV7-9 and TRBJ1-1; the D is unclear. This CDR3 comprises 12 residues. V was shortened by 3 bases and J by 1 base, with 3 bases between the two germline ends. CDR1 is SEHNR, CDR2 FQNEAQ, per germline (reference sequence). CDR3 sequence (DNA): TGTGCCAGCAGCTTCGGGAACACTGAAGCTTTCTTT. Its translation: CASSFGNTEAFF.

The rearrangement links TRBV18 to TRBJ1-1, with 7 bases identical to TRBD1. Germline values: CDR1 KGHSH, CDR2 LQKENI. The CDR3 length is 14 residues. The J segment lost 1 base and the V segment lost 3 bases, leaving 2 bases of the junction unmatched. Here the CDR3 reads CASSPQGENTEAFF. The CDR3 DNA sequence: TGTGCCAGCTCACCTCAGGGGGAGAACACTGAAGCTTTCTTT.

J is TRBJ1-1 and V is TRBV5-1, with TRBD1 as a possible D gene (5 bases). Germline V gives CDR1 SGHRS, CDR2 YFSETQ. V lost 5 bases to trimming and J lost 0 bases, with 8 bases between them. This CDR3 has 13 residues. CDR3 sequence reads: CASRRQMNTEAFF. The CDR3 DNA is TGCGCCAGCAGGAGACAGATGAACACTGAAGCTTTCTTT. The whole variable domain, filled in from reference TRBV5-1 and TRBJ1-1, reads KAGVTQTPRYLIKTRGQQVTLSCSPISGHRSVSWYQQTPGQGLQFLFEYFSETQRNKGNFPGRFSGRQFSNSRSEMNVSTLELGDSALYLCASRRQMNTEAFFGQGTRLTVV.

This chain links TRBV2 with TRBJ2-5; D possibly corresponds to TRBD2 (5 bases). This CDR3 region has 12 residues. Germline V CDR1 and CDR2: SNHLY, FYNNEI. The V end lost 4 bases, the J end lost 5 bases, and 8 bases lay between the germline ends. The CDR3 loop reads CASSGEHETQYF. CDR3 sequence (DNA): TGTGCCAGCAGTGGGGAGCACGAGACCCAGTACTTC.

In nucleotides, the CDR3 is TGCGCCAGCAGTGAGTCGAACACGCGGGGCACTGAAGCTTTCTTT. It is translated as CASSESNTRGTEAFF. V and J are TRBV10-1 and TRBJ1-1; unclear D gene. The CDR3 runs to 15 residues. The V end lost 0 bases, the J end lost 4 bases, and 12 bases lay between the germline ends. CDR1 is WNHNN, CDR2 SYGVQD, per germline (reference sequence).

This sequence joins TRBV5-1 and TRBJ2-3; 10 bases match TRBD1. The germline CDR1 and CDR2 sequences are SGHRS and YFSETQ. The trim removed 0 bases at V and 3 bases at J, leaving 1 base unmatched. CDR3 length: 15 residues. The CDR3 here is CASSLGDRGTDTQYF. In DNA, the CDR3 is TGCGCCAGCAGCTTGGGGGACAGGGGTACAGATACGCAGTATTTT.

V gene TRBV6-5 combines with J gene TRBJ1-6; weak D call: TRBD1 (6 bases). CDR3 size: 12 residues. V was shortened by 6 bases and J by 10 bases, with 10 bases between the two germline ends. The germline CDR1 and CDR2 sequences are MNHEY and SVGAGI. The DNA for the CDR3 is TGTGCCAGCAGAAACAGGGAATCACCCCTCCACTTT. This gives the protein CASRNRESPLHF.